This is a list of T cell receptor beta chains from one sample in a study of radiation and T cells in renal cell carcinoma. Repertoires were generated with immunoSEQ multiplex PCR, while TCRdb's copy carries only in-frame clones and drops some. In the table there are roughly 150,000 clones, around 90% of which are singletons. The source was blood, collected from a patient whose treatment included radiotherapy and nephrectomy. These receptors came from a woman in her 70s with renal cell carcinoma. The CDR3 runs from the conserved cysteine through the conserved F or W. D genes are given only for firm matches. Rows give clone size only sometimes, using once, few, many, or a class for an expanded clone.

clone_size	v_call	j_call	cdr3_length	d_call	cdr3_aa	cdr3_nt
NA	TRBV28	TRBJ2-6	16	NA	CASKIGGLAGANVLTF	TGTGCCAGCAAAATCGGGGGGCTGGCTGGGGCCAACGTCCTGACTTTC
NA	TRBV6-1	TRBJ2-1	15	TRBD2	CASTRGGGGANEQFF	TGTGCCAGCACCAGGGGTGGCGGGGGGGCCAATGAGCAGTTCTTC
NA	TRBV11-2	TRBJ2-5	13	NA	CASSMGRKETQYF	TGTGCCAGCAGCATGGGACGGAAAGAGACCCAGTACTTC
NA	TRBV28	TRBJ1-6	14	NA	CASSLSGWGSPLHF	TGTGCCAGCAGTTTAAGTGGGTGGGGATCACCCCTCCACTTT
NA	TRBV6-5	TRBJ2-3	15	TRBD1	CASSSRGPDTDTQYF	TGTGCCAGCAGTTCCAGGGGGCCGGACACAGATACGCAGTATTTT
NA	TRBV19	TRBJ1-5	15	NA	CASSIIWGPEQPQHF	TGTGCCAGTAGTATAATTTGGGGGCCAGAACAGCCCCAGCATTTT
NA	TRBV2	TRBJ2-6	16	NA	CASRGQTRSGANVLTF	TGTGCCAGCAGAGGGCAGACCCGCTCTGGGGCCAACGTCCTGACTTTC
NA	TRBV28	TRBJ1-1	14	TRBD1	CASLAGQGNTEAFF	TGTGCCAGCTTGGCGGGACAGGGGAACACTGAAGCTTTCTTT
NA	TRBV2	TRBJ2-7	14	NA	CASSETQGGHEQYF	TGTGCCAGCAGTGAAACCCAAGGGGGTCACGAGCAGTACTTC
NA	TRBV4-3	TRBJ2-7	16	TRBD1	CASSQTAGTASYEQYF	TGCGCCAGCAGCCAAACCGCCGGGACAGCCTCCTACGAGCAGTACTTC
NA	TRBV7-6	TRBJ2-1	12	NA	CASSSGYNEQFF	TGTGCCAGCAGCTCAGGGTACAATGAGCAGTTCTTC
NA	TRBV6-5	TRBJ2-7	13	NA	CASSYSEGGEQYF	TGTGCCAGCAGTTACTCGGAAGGGGGCGAGCAGTACTTC
NA	TRBV7-2	TRBJ2-7	14	NA	CASSSSGTLHEQYF	TGTGCCAGCAGCAGCTCAGGGACGCTCCACGAGCAGTACTTC
NA	TRBV7-8	TRBJ2-1	16	TRBD2	CASSLVDRLATAEQFF	TGTGCCAGCAGCTTAGTAGACCGACTAGCGACGGCTGAGCAGTTCTTC
once	TRBV9	TRBJ2-3	13	NA	CASSVEPTDTQYF	TGTGCCAGCAGCGTAGAGCCCACAGATACGCAGTATTTT
NA	TRBV5-1	TRBJ2-4	18	TRBD2	CASSLGLAGTLAKNIQYF	TGCGCCAGCAGCTTGGGTCTAGCGGGGACCTTAGCCAAAAACATTCAGTACTTC
few	TRBV7-8	TRBJ1-1	17	NA	CASSLDRLPGVNTEAFF	TGTGCCAGCAGCTTAGATCGCTTGCCAGGGGTGAACACTGAAGCTTTCTTT
NA	TRBV11-2	TRBJ2-5	13	TRBD2	CASNPTSAETQYF	TGTGCCAGCAACCCGACTAGCGCGGAGACCCAGTACTTC
NA	TRBV29-1	TRBJ2-7	12	NA	CSVGDGTYEQYF	TGCAGCGTCGGGGACGGGACCTACGAGCAGTACTTC
NA	TRBV19	TRBJ1-1	13	NA	CASSKPGLAEAFF	TGTGCCAGTAGCAAGCCGGGGCTAGCTGAAGCTTTCTTT
NA	TRBV19	TRBJ1-1	18	NA	CASSKNMLTGSMNTEAFF	TGTGCCAGTAGCAAGAACATGCTAACAGGGAGCATGAACACTGAAGCTTTCTTT
NA	TRBV20-1	TRBJ2-2	11	NA	CSAHSPGELFF	TGCAGTGCCCACAGCCCCGGGGAGCTGTTTTTT
NA	TRBV7-9	TRBJ2-1	13	NA	CASSLAPGAEQFF	TGTGCCAGCAGCTTAGCCCCGGGGGCGGAGCAGTTCTTC